This passage covers 13 T cell receptor beta chains from one sample sequenced in a study of neurological immune-mediated disorders. TCRdb re-analysed the 5' RACE reads in MiXCR, keeping a single row per CDR3 protein. The repertoire holds tens of thousands of distinct CDR3 sequences, 4% to 5.5% seen once, with under 6.5% in the top ten. The sequenced sample consisted of PBMCs. These TCRs come from a woman aged 55-69 years with multiple sclerosis.

This clonotype has just a few counts. The V gene is TRBV25-1, the J gene TRBJ2-5, with D unresolved. Trimming cost V 8 bases and J 5 bases, with 18 bases left between them. This CDR3 has 14 amino acids. CDR1 and CDR2 (germline): MGHDK, SYGVNS. The CDR3 DNA reads TGTGCCAGCGGAAGGACGGATGGAATGGAGACCCAGTACTTC. Residues: CASGRTDGMETQYF.

This clonotype has ten or more counts. The chain links TRBV20-1 to TRBJ2-3, with no clear D. With 0 bases removed from V and 2 bases from J, the gap between germline ends came to 12 bases. The CDR3 is 15 amino acids. The germline V gene has CDR1 DFQATT and CDR2 SNEGSKA (reference sequence). CDR3 nucleotides: TGCAGTGCTAGAGATCTCTCCGGGCTCACAGATACGCAGTATTTT. Amino acid sequence: CSARDLSGLTDTQYF.

V and J are TRBV10-3 and TRBJ2-7; 11 nucleotides align to TRBD2. There are 19 residues in the CDR3. V shed 4 bases and J 2 bases; nucleotides not matched to a gene: 16. CDR1 and CDR2 from the germline V gene are ENHRY and SYGVKD. The CDR3, as DNA: TGTGCCATCAGTGGGATTTCGGACGGCGGACTAGCGGGTGCCTACGAGCAGTACTTC. The encoded protein is CAISGISDGGLAGAYEQYF.

This clonotype appeared many times. The V and J genes are TRBV20-1 and TRBJ1-2, with 12 bases matching TRBD1. The J segment lost 4 bases and the V segment lost 4 bases, leaving 7 bases of the junction unmatched. The CDR3 is 15 amino acids. The V gene's germline CDR1 is DFQATT and CDR2 SNEGSKA (reference sequence). This chain's CDR3 is CSATIGTGGSYGYTF. DNA for the CDR3: TGCAGTGCTACAATCGGGACAGGGGGCTCCTATGGCTACACCTTC.

This clonotype showed up many times. The chain combines TRBV5-1 with TRBJ1-1; D is unresolved. Looked up from germline, CDR1 is SGHRS and CDR2 is YFSETQ. CDR3 length equals 11 residues. Trimming removed 6 bases at V and 1 base at J, with 4 bases between. The CDR3 reads CASTENTEAFF. In nucleotides, the CDR3 is TGCGCCAGCACCGAGAACACTGAAGCTTTCTTT.

There are a few counts of this clonotype. Here the CDR3 DNA reads TGCGCCAGCAGTGAGTCGATGGGGGAAAAACTGTTTTTT. Amino acid sequence: CASSESMGEKLFF. The rearrangement joins TRBV10-1 to TRBJ1-4; no reliable D call. Trimming left V 0 bases short and J 8 bases short, with 7 bases between. This CDR3 has 13 residues. Germline V gene lookup returns CDR1 WNHNN and CDR2 SYGVQD (reference sequence).

This clonotype was picked up many times. The chain carries TRBV18 and TRBJ2-1; D might be TRBD1 or TRBD2, each matching 7 bases. From germline, CDR1 is KGHSH and CDR2 LQKENI. Between the trimmed V and J ends, which lost 4 bases and 4 bases, there was a span of 14 bases. CDR3 length equals 15 residues. Here the CDR3 reads CASSLQGGRYNEQFF. The CDR3 coding sequence is TGTGCCAGCTCACTCCAGGGGGGGCGGTACAATGAGCAGTTCTTC.

Only a few counts were recorded for this clonotype. The chain employs TRBV15 and TRBJ2-7, with a weak D call TRBD1 (6 bases). The CDR3 runs to 12 residues. Germline CDR1 is LNHNV and CDR2 is YYDKDF (reference sequence). Trimming took off 9 bases at V and 5 bases at J, with 14 bases between the two ends. The CDR3 is CATGNRENEQYF. CDR3 nucleotides: TGTGCCACAGGGAACAGGGAAAACGAGCAGTACTTC.

There are a few counts of this clonotype. V and J are TRBV7-8 and TRBJ1-3; D ambiguous. The CDR3 runs 15 residues. The germline gives CDR1 SGHVS, CDR2 FQNEAQ. Between the trimmed V and J ends, which lost 7 bases and 0 bases, there was a span of 13 bases. The CDR3 region is CASIPSPGSGNTIYF. CDR3 nucleotide sequence: TGTGCCAGCATCCCATCCCCGGGCTCTGGAAACACCATATATTTT. The whole variable domain, remainder taken from reference TRBV7-8 and TRBJ1-3, is GAGVSQSPRYKVAKRGQDVALRCDPISGHVSLFWYQQALGQGPEFLTYFQNEAQLDKSGLPSDRFFAERPEGSVSTLKIQRTQQEDSAVYLCASIPSPGSGNTIYFGEGSWLTVV.

The table lists this clonotype with a few counts. The chain joins TRBV7-2 to TRBJ1-1; 7 bases are a match to TRBD1. CDR3 length: 15 amino acids. CDR1 is SGHTA, CDR2 FQGNSA, per germline. V lost 1 base and J lost 4; bases outside the gene matches: 6. CDR3 nucleotide sequence: TGTGCCAGCAGCTTAGGGGACAGCCGGAGCACTGAAGCTTTCTTT. Amino acid sequence: CASSLGDSRSTEAFF.

This clonotype was seen at least ten times. The chain links TRBV20-1 to TRBJ2-5; D possibly corresponds to TRBD2 (6 bases). This CDR3 is 13 amino acids long. Looked up from germline, CDR1 is DFQATT and CDR2 is SNEGSKA (reference sequence). V was trimmed by 3 bases and J by 1 base, leaving 9 bases between them. CDR3 region: CSARVGGQETQYF. DNA for the CDR3: TGCAGTGCTAGGGTGGGGGGCCAAGAGACCCAGTACTTC.

This clonotype was observed many times. The V call is TRBV29-1, the J call TRBJ2-4; 7 nucleotides align to TRBD1. V dropped 4 bases and J dropped 6; count of bases not matched to a gene: 9. Germline CDR1 SQVTM, CDR2 ANQGSEA. The CDR3 contains 14 residues. The CDR3 loop reads CSVGSDTGANIQYF. DNA of the CDR3: TGCAGCGTTGGGTCCGACACAGGGGCAAACATTCAGTACTTC.

This clonotype was recorded many times. The gene calls are TRBV20-1 and TRBJ2-1; possibly TRBD2 for D (7 bases). Germline CDR1 DFQATT, CDR2 SNEGSKA (reference sequence). V lost 0 bases, J lost 9 bases, and 18 bases lay in between. The CDR3 contains 15 residues. The CDR3 region has the DNA TGCAGTGCTAGAGATTACGGGGGGCGCGGGATTGAGCAGTTCTTC. As protein: CSARDYGGRGIEQFF.